This is a list of T cell receptor beta chains from one sample in a study of T cell changes during pregnancy in multiple sclerosis. Generated by immunoSEQ multiplex PCR, the TCRdb table keeps only in-frame clones and is missing some. The sample includes 35,000 or so clones, just over 90% of them seen just once. The starting material was CD4+ T cells from peripheral blood mononuclear cells, obtained after pregnancy. These receptor sequences come from a female donor with multiple sclerosis, enrolled in a pregnancy study. The conserved cysteine and the conserved F or W are not part of the CDR3 here. D genes are given only for firm matches.

d_call j_call v_call cdr3_aa
TRBD1 TRBJ2-3 TRBV28 ASKNDRDRSTDTQY
NA TRBJ2-2 TRBV10-3 AISAGTMNTGELF
TRBD2 TRBJ2-2 TRBV7-6 ASSPGRGGTGELF
TRBD1 TRBJ1-1 TRBV7-9 ASSDEQQGFLSEAF
NA TRBJ2-4 TRBV27 ASSLQGMAKNIQY
NA TRBJ1-4 TRBV19 ASSIVGPNEKLF
TRBD1 TRBJ1-2 TRBV19 ASSIGTVHGYT
TRBD1 TRBJ2-2 TRBV28 ASRRQGGTGELF
TRBD2 TRBJ2-1 TRBV18 ASSPPGSGGGNEQF
TRBD2 TRBJ2-7 TRBV7-3 ASNPNTSGRPPQY
TRBD1 TRBJ2-5 TRBV5-8 ASSGAYRGETQY
TRBD2 TRBJ2-5 TRBV19 ASSIAGAGGVQETQY
NA TRBJ1-1 TRBV6-5 ASSLRGGVIDTEAF
NA TRBJ1-1 TRBV10-3 AISRTDNTEAF
NA TRBJ2-2 TRBV25-1 ASGSTGELF
NA TRBJ2-1 TRBV6-5 ASSIQSSYNEQF
TRBD2 TRBJ2-3 TRBV4-1 ASSQDGGLADTDTQY
TRBD1 TRBJ2-2 TRBV5-1 ASSLTGGVGNTGELF
TRBD1 TRBJ1-2 TRBV7-6 ASSLGQGGYYGYT
TRBD1 TRBJ2-7 TRBV13 ASSSYDRDDYEQY
TRBD2 TRBJ2-2 TRBV5-4 ASSPAGTSFSGELF
TRBD1 TRBJ2-4 TRBV19 ASSIPDRLLKNIQY
TRBD2 TRBJ2-7 TRBV7-2 ASSLARGTSGASYEQY
NA TRBJ2-1 TRBV29-1 SHGGGGQF
TRBD1 TRBJ1-1 TRBV27 ASSFIWGQGGTEAF
NA TRBJ2-2 TRBV7-3 ASSLYFTGELF
TRBD2 TRBJ2-5 TRBV6-6 ATQRRNGLAETQY
NA TRBJ1-1 TRBV6-6 ASTDEPRGTEAF